This T cell receptor (beta chain) appears in the sequencing data of a study of CD8+ T cells in alopecia areata. In the study overall: Oral tofacitinib, 5 to 10 mg twice daily, was given in an open-label trial. Notes on the study in general: Lesional scalp exceeded normal scalp in clonality, especially in alopecia totalis/universalis.

Peripheral blood, together with lesional scalp punch biopsies, was collected from alopecia areata patients. V gave up 4 bases and J gave up 2 bases, with 13 bases separating them. The CDR3 has 14 residues. Per the germline V gene, CDR1 is SQVTM and CDR2 is ANQGSEA. It was cDNA, reverse transcribed from extracted RNA, that served as the sequencing template. Only in-frame clones appear in the TCRdb table, and some are missing; sequencing was by immunoSEQ multiplex PCR. The table shows 70,000 or so clones, with roughly 60% occurring only once. Concerning this clone itself: No antigen is known for it.

The receptor was isolated from a human donor with alopecia areata. J is TRBJ2-3 and V is TRBV29-1, with D possibly matching TRBD2 (6 bases). The sample was CD8+ T cells sorted from blood, taken at week 0. CDR3 protein: CSVVLADNTDTQYF. CDR3 DNA sequence: TGCAGCGTTGTGTTAGCGGATAACACAGATACGCAGTATTTT.